There are many counts of the clone carrying this T cell receptor (beta chain). The antigen is undetermined. V was clipped by 3 bases and J by 5 bases; unmatched bases: 4. The CDR3 contains 15 residues. Germline lookup yields CDR1 SEHNR and CDR2 FQNEAQ (reference sequence). The authors built TCR beta libraries using iRepertoire HTBI primers and Arm-PCR of CDR3 regions. TCRdb re-called the multiplex PCR reads through MiXCR, storing one row per CDR3 protein. This table holds some 250,000 distinct CDR3 sequences, about 16% found once. This entry is derived from a study of regulatory T cells in long-lasting Graves disease. General study points: Accuracy might have suffered from few samples.

Time point in this sample: newly diagnosed GD, antithyroid drugs for less than 3 months. RNA extracted from PBMCs served as the sequencing template. The chain carries TRBV7-9 and TRBJ2-7; 13 bases are a match to TRBD2. This sample comprised peripheral blood mononuclear cells (PBMCs), obtained at new diagnosis, from a patient treated with antithyroid drugs. The source is a female donor with Graves disease. The CDR3 spells CASSFSGLAGDEQYF. The CDR3 coding sequence is TGTGCCAGCAGCTTTTCCGGACTAGCGGGAGACGAGCAGTACTTC.